This T cell receptor (beta chain) stems from a study of spatial heterogeneity in lung cancer. This clonotype was counted many times. In germline, CDR1 is DFQATT, CDR2 SNEGSKA (reference sequence). The ends lost 2 bases at V and 1 base at J; junction bases unmatched: 5. This CDR3 comprises 15 residues. Time point: sample taken at primary tumor resection. Whole RNA, which was extracted from tumor, nontumor lung tissue or frozen PBMC, was sequenced without any cell sorting. TCRdb passed the 5' RACE reads through MiXCR, listing each CDR3 protein once. This repertoire shows 23,000 or so distinct CDR3 sequences, about 7% found once; its top ten account for roughly an eighth.

The sequencing used PBMCs, collected at surgery. This chain uses TRBV20-1 with TRBJ1-1; 9 nucleotides line up with TRBD1. This receptor was taken from a male donor with early-stage non-small cell lung cancer. The CDR3 region has the DNA TGCAGTGCTAGACCCGCGGACAGGGGGAACACTGAAGCTTTCTTT. It encodes CSARPADRGNTEAFF.